This T cell receptor beta chain was identified during a study of T cell responses to AZD1222 COVID-19 vaccine. Only one count was recorded for this clone. CDR1 is SGHRS, CDR2 YFSETQ, per germline. V lost 2 bases and J lost 4, with 6 bases in between. The CDR3 is 12 residues long. This table comes from immunoSEQ multiplex PCR, and its TCRdb copy is limited to in-frame clones, with some not included. This sample yields 100,000 to 150,000 clones, of which around 83% are seen a single time; 10% to 15% belongs to the top ten. The rearrangement links TRBV5-1 to TRBJ1-1; no reliable D call. The starting material was peripheral blood, obtained on day 0 of AZD1222 vaccination. The sequence derives from an adult in good health. CDR3 loop: CASSLLGTEAFF. CDR3 bases: TGCGCCAGCAGCTTATTGGGCACTGAAGCTTTCTTT. Full variable domain (rest looked up from reference TRBV5-1 and TRBJ1-1): KAGVTQTPRYLIKTRGQQVTLSCSPISGHRSVSWYQQTPGQGLQFLFEYFSETQRNKGNFPGRFSGRQFSNSRSEMNVSTLELGDSALYLCASSLLGTEAFFGQGTRLTVV.